The rows below give T cell receptor beta chains drawn from one sample of a study of control samples from healthy donors and cancer patients. Profiled with immunoSEQ multiplex PCR; TCRdb holds only in-frame clones, not every one. The data hold around 170,000 clones, with around 88% observed a single time. Sequenced material: blood. Receptors were obtained from a woman aged 25 to 45 in good health. Each CDR3 is given with its conserved first and last residue. D genes are given only for firm matches. Clone size, where shown, is once, few, many, or a class for clones that have expanded.

d_call	clone_size	v_call	j_call	cdr3_aa	cdr3_nt
TRBD2	once	TRBV5-6	TRBJ2-7	CASASLAGPGNSYEQYF	TGTGCCAGCGCGTCGCTAGCGGGACCCGGAAACTCTTACGAGCAGTACTTC
-	once	TRBV5-1	TRBJ2-3	CASSWGWATDTQYF	TGCGCCAGCAGCTGGGGCTGGGCCACAGATACGCAGTATTTT
-	-	TRBV13	TRBJ1-6	CASSLGVLGVSYNSPLHF	TGTGCCAGCAGCTTAGGGGTCCTGGGGGTCTCCTATAATTCACCCCTCCACTTT
-	-	TRBV27	TRBJ2-1	CASSLSAPQPRADEQFF	TGTGCCAGCAGTTTGTCAGCTCCCCAGCCCCGGGCCGATGAGCAGTTCTTC
TRBD2	-	TRBV6-5	TRBJ2-7	CASTVLGTSVYEQYF	TGTGCCAGCACCGTCTTAGGGACTAGCGTCTACGAGCAGTACTTC
-	-	TRBV21-1	TRBJ1-5	CASSKSRGARNQPQHF	TGTGCCAGCAGCAAAAGTCGGGGGGCGCGCAATCAGCCCCAGCATTTT
TRBD1	-	TRBV7-9	TRBJ2-7	CASSPGGQGVFEQYF	TGTGCCAGCAGCCCCGGGGGACAGGGGGTATTCGAGCAGTACTTC
-	-	TRBV7-2	TRBJ2-1	CASSSVDRIYNEQFF	TGTGCCAGCAGCTCTGTCGACAGGATTTACAATGAGCAGTTCTTC
TRBD1	once	TRBV29-1	TRBJ2-1	CSARTGGPYNEQFF	TGCAGCGCCAGAACAGGGGGCCCCTACAATGAGCAGTTCTTC
-	-	TRBV3-1/TRBV3-2	TRBJ1-2	CASSQEGAGYTF	TGTGCCAGCAGCCAAGAGGGGGCTGGCTACACCTTC
TRBD1	few	TRBV5-1	TRBJ1-2	CASSLAAGQGNGYTF	TGCGCCAGCAGCTTGGCGGCGGGACAGGGAAATGGCTACACCTTC
-	-	TRBV12-3/TRBV12-4	TRBJ2-1	CASSLVGNEQFF	TGTGCCAGCAGTTTAGTAGGCAATGAGCAGTTCTTC
-	-	TRBV15	TRBJ2-7	CATSRGWTYEQYF	TGTGCCACCAGCAGAGGTTGGACCTACGAGCAGTACTTC
-	-	TRBV9	TRBJ1-2	CASSGYGYTF	TGTGCCAGCAGCGGCTATGGCTACACCTTC
TRBD1	-	TRBV27	TRBJ1-1	CASSLFRGQGMTEAFF	TGTGCCAGCAGTTTATTTAGGGGACAGGGTATGACTGAAGCTTTCTTT
-	-	TRBV7-9	TRBJ2-1	CASSSDWGDTEQFF	TGTGCCAGCAGCTCAGACTGGGGGGACACTGAGCAGTTCTTC
-	-	TRBV19	TRBJ1-6	CASRAEDSSYNSPLHF	TGTGCCAGTAGGGCAGAGGACAGCTCCTATAATTCACCCCTCCACTTT
-	-	TRBV28	TRBJ1-1	CASSLPGVGTEAFF	TGTGCCAGCAGTTTACCCGGGGTGGGCACTGAAGCTTTCTTT
-	-	TRBV6-5	TRBJ2-2	CASRQTGTGELFF	TGTGCCAGCAGACAGACAGGCACCGGGGAGCTGTTTTTT
TRBD2	-	TRBV28	TRBJ2-2	CASSLQLAGVGLFF	TGTGCCAGCAGTTTACAACTAGCGGGAGTTGGGCTGTTTTTT
TRBD1	-	TRBV4-1	TRBJ1-2	CASSQGSQGSYGYTF	TGCGCCAGCAGCCAAGGGTCACAGGGGAGCTATGGCTACACCTTC
TRBD1	-	TRBV5-6	TRBJ2-2	CASSFQGATGELFF	TGTGCCAGCAGCTTCCAGGGGGCAACCGGGGAGCTGTTTTTT
-	-	TRBV7-9	TRBJ1-3	CASSLPGGSSGNTIYF	TGTGCCAGCAGCTTACCGGGGGGGAGCTCTGGAAACACCATATATTTT
-	-	TRBV6-5	TRBJ2-2	CASSFVVNTGELFF	TGTGCCAGCAGTTTCGTGGTAAACACCGGGGAGCTGTTTTTT
-	-	TRBV14	TRBJ2-2	CASSPWTHTTSGELFF	TGTGCCAGCAGCCCCTGGACTCATACAACCTCCGGGGAGCTGTTTTTT
-	-	TRBV14	TRBJ1-1	CASRLLGTGTEAFF	TGTGCCAGCAGGTTGTTGGGCACGGGCACTGAAGCTTTCTTT
-	-	TRBV5-1	TRBJ1-1	CASSLSQGTEAFF	TGCGCCAGCAGCCTATCCCAGGGCACTGAAGCTTTCTTT
-	-	TRBV7-9	TRBJ2-3	CASSLARSTDTQYF	TGTGCCAGCAGCTTAGCCAGATCCACAGATACGCAGTATTTT
-	-	TRBV11-2	TRBJ2-1	CASSSPRGRPVNEQFF	TGTGCCAGCAGCTCCCCCCGTGGGCGGCCGGTCAATGAGCAGTTCTTC
-	-	TRBV19	TRBJ2-7	CASSMYDGPSYEQYF	TGTGCCAGTAGTATGTACGACGGACCTTCCTACGAGCAGTACTTC
-	few	TRBV2	TRBJ1-1	CASQLSLNTEAFF	TGTGCCAGCCAGTTATCCCTGAACACTGAAGCTTTCTTT
TRBD1	once	TRBV6-2/TRBV6-3	TRBJ1-3	CASSPNPTGSLFGNTIYF	TGTGCCAGCAGCCCTAACCCGACAGGGTCCCTCTTTGGAAACACCATATATTTT
-	-	TRBV6-2/TRBV6-3	TRBJ1-3	CASSYIVSSHSGNTIYF	TGTGCCAGCAGTTACATCGTGAGTTCTCACTCTGGAAACACCATATATTTT
-	-	TRBV11-2	TRBJ2-5	CASSSPLDPAETQYF	TGTGCCAGCAGCTCCCCCCTAGACCCGGCGGAGACCCAGTACTTC
-	-	TRBV29-1	TRBJ1-1	CSVEDLAAEAFF	TGCAGCGTTGAAGATCTGGCAGCTGAAGCTTTCTTT
-	once	TRBV3-1/TRBV3-2	TRBJ2-3	CASSQDRGPSTDTQYF	TGTGCCAGCAGCCAAGATCGGGGTCCTAGCACAGATACGCAGTATTTT
TRBD1	-	TRBV19	TRBJ1-6	CASSTGTRTLINSPLHF	TGTGCCAGCTCGACAGGGACTCGGACTTTAATTAATTCACCCCTCCACTTT